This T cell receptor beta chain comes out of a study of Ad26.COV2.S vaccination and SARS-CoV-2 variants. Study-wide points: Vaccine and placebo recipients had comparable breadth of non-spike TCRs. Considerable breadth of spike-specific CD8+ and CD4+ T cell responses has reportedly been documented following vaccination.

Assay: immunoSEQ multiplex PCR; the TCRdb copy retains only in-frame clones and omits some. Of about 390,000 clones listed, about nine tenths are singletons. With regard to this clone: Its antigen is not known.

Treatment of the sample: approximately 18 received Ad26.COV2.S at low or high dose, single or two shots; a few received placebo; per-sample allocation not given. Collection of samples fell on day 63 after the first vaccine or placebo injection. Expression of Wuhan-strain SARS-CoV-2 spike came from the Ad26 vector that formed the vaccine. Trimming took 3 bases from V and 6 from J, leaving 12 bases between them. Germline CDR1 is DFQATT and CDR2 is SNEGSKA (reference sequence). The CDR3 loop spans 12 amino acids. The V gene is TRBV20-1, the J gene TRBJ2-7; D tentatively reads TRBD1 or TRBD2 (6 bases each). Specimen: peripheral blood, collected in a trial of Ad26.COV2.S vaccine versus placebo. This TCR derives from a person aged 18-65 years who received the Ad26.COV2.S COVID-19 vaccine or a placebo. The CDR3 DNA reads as TGCAGTGCTAGTTCCGGGGGCGTCGAGCAGTACTTC. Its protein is CSASSGGVEQYF.